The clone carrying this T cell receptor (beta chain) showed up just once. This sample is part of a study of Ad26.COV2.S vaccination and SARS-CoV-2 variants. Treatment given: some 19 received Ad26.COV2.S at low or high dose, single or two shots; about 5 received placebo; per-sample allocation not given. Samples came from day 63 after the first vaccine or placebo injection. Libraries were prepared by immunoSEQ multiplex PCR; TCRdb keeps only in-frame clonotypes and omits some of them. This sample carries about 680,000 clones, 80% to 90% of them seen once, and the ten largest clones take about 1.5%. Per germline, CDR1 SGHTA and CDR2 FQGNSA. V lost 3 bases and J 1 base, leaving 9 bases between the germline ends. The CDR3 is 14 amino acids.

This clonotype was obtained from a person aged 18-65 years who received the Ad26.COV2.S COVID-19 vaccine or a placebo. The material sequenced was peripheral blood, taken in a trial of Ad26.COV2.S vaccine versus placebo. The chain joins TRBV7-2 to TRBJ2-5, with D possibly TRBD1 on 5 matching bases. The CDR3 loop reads CASSFQGSQETQYF. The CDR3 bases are TGTGCCAGCAGCTTCCAGGGTTCCCAAGAGACCCAGTACTTC.